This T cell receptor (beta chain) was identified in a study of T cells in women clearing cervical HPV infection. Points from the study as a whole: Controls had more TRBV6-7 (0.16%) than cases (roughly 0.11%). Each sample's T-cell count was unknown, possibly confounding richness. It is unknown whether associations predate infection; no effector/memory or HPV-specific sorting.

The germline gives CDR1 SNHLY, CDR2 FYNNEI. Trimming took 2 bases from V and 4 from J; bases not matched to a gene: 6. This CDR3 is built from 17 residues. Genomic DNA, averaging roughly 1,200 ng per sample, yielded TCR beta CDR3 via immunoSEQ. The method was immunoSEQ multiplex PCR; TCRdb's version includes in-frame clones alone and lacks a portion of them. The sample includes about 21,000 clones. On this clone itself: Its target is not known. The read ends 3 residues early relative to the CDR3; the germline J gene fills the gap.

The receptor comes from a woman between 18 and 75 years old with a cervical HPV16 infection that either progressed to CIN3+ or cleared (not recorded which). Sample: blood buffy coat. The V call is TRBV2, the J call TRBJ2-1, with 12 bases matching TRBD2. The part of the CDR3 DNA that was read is TGTGCCAGCAGTGAAAGTCTAGCGGGAGGGGGATACAATGAG. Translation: CASSESLAGGGYNE. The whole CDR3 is CASSESLAGGGYNEQFF. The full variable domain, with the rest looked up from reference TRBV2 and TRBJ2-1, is EPEVTQTPSHQVTQMGQEVILRCVPISNHLYFYWYRQILGQKVEFLVSFYNNEISEKSEIFDDQFSVERPDGSNFTLKIRSTKLEDSAMYFCASSESLAGGGYNEQFFGPGTRLTVL.